This T cell receptor beta chain appears in the sequencing data of a study of shared clonotypes between healthy human individuals. Concerning this clone: The identical CDR3 is also encoded by other nucleotide sequences in the sample.

Terminally differentiated effector memory CD45RA+ cells were left out of the naive CD8 fraction, which was CD45RO-negative and positively selected for CCR7. Germline-derived CDR1 and CDR2 are SGHDT and YYEEEE. This CDR3 is built from 15 residues. Deletions cut 0 bases from V and 0 bases from J, with 7 bases between. The repertoire was sequenced with immunoSEQ multiplex PCR; TCRdb's copy has only in-frame clones and lacks some. The data show more than 500,000 clones, 85% to 95% seen once. The chain recombines TRBV5-6 with TRBJ2-1; the D call may be TRBD1 or TRBD2 (5 bases each). The sequence was obtained from a woman younger than 45 in good health. Sequencing was carried out using naive CD8+ T cells sorted from blood. CDR3 DNA: TGTGCCAGCAGCTTGGAGGGGAGCTCCTACAATGAGCAGTTCTTC. Translating it yields CASSLEGSSYNEQFF.